This T cell receptor (beta chain) was identified in a study of shared T cell receptors in the human thymus. The protocol was immunoSEQ multiplex PCR, while the TCRdb copy is restricted to in-frame clones and leaves out a portion. This repertoire shows hundreds of thousands of clones, 80% to 90% found once; its top ten account for over 0.008%. CDR3 size: 14 residues. With 0 bases removed from V and 1 base from J, the gap between germline ends came to 9 bases. Germline CDR1 GTSNPN, CDR2 SVGIG (reference sequence). The same sample was also used in a study of human thymus T cells.

This chain uses TRBV30 with TRBJ1-1; D call uncertain. This sequence was found in a boy younger than two with a congenital heart defect. Sample: thymocytes. CDR3 DNA sequence: TGTGCCTGGAGTGTACATCAGAAGAACACTGAAGCTTTCTTT. Amino acid sequence: CAWSVHQKNTEAFF.